What follows are 27 T cell receptor beta chains derived from one specimen sequenced in a study of CD8+CD57+ T cells in acquired aplastic anemia. Investigators profiled TCR beta VDJ and CDR3 from genomic DNA template. MiXCR, applied by TCRdb to the reads, yields one record per CDR3 protein. The repertoire consists of roughly 420,000 distinct CDR3 sequences, with 55% to 75% occurring once and the leading ten covering approximately 3.8%. The source material was sorted CD4+, CD8+, or CD8+CD57+ T cells (not recorded which) from PBMCs. Source of these receptors: a human donor in good health, serving as a control.

This clonotype was seen ten or more times. The gene calls are TRBV20-1 and TRBJ1-5; 12 bases line up with TRBD1. CDR3 length: 16 residues. After removal of 3 bases from V and 3 bases from J, the junction contained 6 bases not matched to a gene. Germline V gene lookup returns CDR1 DFQATT and CDR2 SNEGSKA (reference sequence). Written as DNA, the CDR3 is TGCAGTGCTAGTAGACGGGACAGGGGGCCCAATCAGCCCCAGCATTTT. Encoded protein: CSASRRDRGPNQPQHF.

The rearrangement uses TRBV29-1 and TRBJ1-4, with a possible D match to TRBD1 (5 bases). The V and J ends lost 7 bases and 6 bases respectively, with 15 bases between them. The length of the CDR3 is 13 residues. CDR1 is SQVTM, CDR2 ANQGSEA, per germline. The CDR3 bases are TGCAGCGCCACCGGCCTGGGGGATGAAAAACTGTTTTTT. This codes for CSATGLGDEKLFF. The variable domain in full, completed from reference TRBV29-1 and TRBJ1-4, reads SAVISQKPSRDICQRGTSLTIQCQVDSQVTMMFWYRQQPGQSLTLIATANQGSEATYESGFVIDKFPISRPNLTFSTLTVSNMSPEDSSIYLCSATGLGDEKLFFGSGTQLSVL.

On this clonotype: The junction and the germline gene differ at one end; a read error may be behind it. The CDR3 bases are TGTGCCACCATCGGGAGGGAGGATAGCAAGGGCTACACCTTC. This translates into CATIGREDSKGYTF. The rearrangement links TRBV5-1 to TRBJ1-2; the D is unclear. Germline V gene sequence: CDR1 SGHRS, CDR2 YFSETQ. The CDR3 covers 14 residues.

A note on this clonotype: The DNA is omitted, as the CDR3 cannot be located on it reliably, and the CDR3 follows TCRdb's listing. V is TRBV7-9 and J is TRBJ2-3; the table's D call, TRBD2, has no DNA check behind it. The CDR3 has 16 residues if both end residues are counted. Germline assignment: CDR1 SEHNR and CDR2 FQNEAQ (reference sequence). The chain's CDR3 is CASSLTSAYPSTLQYF.

This clonotype was observed many times. The genes are TRBV12-5 and TRBJ1-5; D is ambiguous. Trimming pared 9 bases from V and 4 bases from J, leaving 10 bases between. The CDR3 has 12 residues. Germline CDR1 and CDR2: LGHNT and FRNRAP. CDR3 loop: CASAEDNQPQHF. CDR3 coding DNA: TGTGCTAGCGCGGAAGATAATCAGCCCCAGCATTTT.

This clonotype appeared many times. The chain links TRBV18 to TRBJ1-5; the D is unclear. The germline V gene has CDR1 KGHSH and CDR2 LQKENI. V was cut by 2 bases and J by 4 bases, with 9 bases left in between. The CDR3 contains 14 residues. DNA of the CDR3: TGTGCCAGCTCACCAGAGGACGGGAATCAGCCCCAGCATTTT. Translation: CASSPEDGNQPQHF.

This clonotype was counted between two and nine times. V and J are TRBV20-1 and TRBJ2-7; D perhaps matches TRBD1 (6 bases). Germline CDR1 is DFQATT and CDR2 is SNEGSKA (reference sequence). This CDR3 is built from 13 residues. The CDR3 bases are TGCAGCGGCAGGGGTGCGAGCTCCTACGAGCAGTACTTC. Residues: CSGRGASSYEQYF.

The genes are TRBV5-5 and TRBJ2-7, with TRBD1 as a possible D gene (6 bases). Trimming stripped 5 bases from V and 2 bases from J, with 17 bases between. Germline values: CDR1 SGHKS, CDR2 YYEKEE (reference sequence). The CDR3 extends over 15 amino acids. This CDR3 reads CASSQGPGSAYEQYF. The CDR3, as DNA: TGTGCCAGCAGTCAGGGGCCAGGGTCGGCCTACGAGCAGTACTTC. The variable domain in full, completed from reference TRBV5-5 and TRBJ2-7, reads DAGVTQSPTHLIKTRGQQVTLRCSPISGHKSVSWYQQVLGQGPQFIFQYYEKEERGRGNFPDRFSARQFPNYSSELNVNALLLGDSALYLCASSQGPGSAYEQYFGPGTRLTVT.

This chain links TRBV2 with TRBJ2-3, with D uncertain. CDR1 is SNHLY and CDR2 is FYNNEI in the germline V gene. The length of the CDR3 is 12 residues. V lost 2 bases, J lost 6 bases, and 6 bases lay in between. CDR3 loop: CASSEISDTQYF. The CDR3 coding sequence is TGTGCCAGCAGTGAAATATCGGATACGCAGTATTTT.

About this clonotype: The CDR3 end shows no conserved phenylalanine or tryptophan, and so a read error is likely. V and J are TRBV7-3 and TRBJ2-1; D is unclear. This CDR3 comprises 11 residues. Germline CDR1 SGHTA, CDR2 FQGTGA. Deletions cut 6 bases from V and 9 bases from J, with 9 bases between. CDR3 protein: CASSFLTEQFI. DNA for the CDR3: TGTGCCAGCAGTTTCCTAACTGAGCAGTTCATC.

This clonotype showed up just a few times. J is TRBJ1-4 and V is TRBV19; D gene ambiguous. The CDR3 covers 15 residues. Trimming shortened V by 5 bases and J by 0 bases, and 10 bases separated the two germline ends. Germline lookup yields CDR1 LNHDA and CDR2 SQIVND (reference sequence). CDR3 sequence reads: CASSPFRATNEKLFF. CDR3 nucleotides: TGTGCCAGTAGTCCATTTAGAGCAACTAATGAAAAACTGTTTTTT. Full variable domain (outside the CDR3, taken from reference TRBV19 and TRBJ1-4): DGGITQSPKYLFRKEGQNVTLSCEQNLNHDAMYWYRQDPGQGLRLIYYSQIVNDFQKGDIAEGYSVSREKKESFPLTVTSAQKNPTAFYLCASSPFRATNEKLFFGSGTQLSVL.

J is TRBJ2-4 and V is TRBV11-1; D perhaps matches TRBD2 (6 bases). Deletions cut 6 bases from V and 6 bases from J, with 15 bases between. In germline, CDR1 is SGHAT, CDR2 FQDESV (reference sequence). The CDR3 covers 14 residues. The CDR3: CASRQGLSRNIQYF. Written as DNA, the CDR3 is TGTGCCAGCAGGCAGGGACTTTCCCGAAACATTCAGTACTTC.

There are many counts of this clonotype. This chain links TRBV6-1 with TRBJ2-3, with 15 bases lining up with TRBD2. With V trimmed by 6 bases and J by 11 bases, 0 bases remained unmatched. CDR3 size: 12 residues. Per the germline V gene, CDR1 is MNHNS and CDR2 is SASEGT. Here the CDR3 DNA reads TGTGCCAGCAGGGGACTAGCGGGAGGGCAGTATTTT. It translates to CASRGLAGGQYF.

This clonotype has only a few counts. This chain uses TRBV9 with TRBJ1-1, with TRBD1 matching 8 bases. Germline loops: CDR1 SGDLS, CDR2 YYNGEE. J lost 1 base, V lost 3 bases, and 5 bases had no gene match. This CDR3 is built from 15 residues. The CDR3 DNA reads as TGTGCCAGCAGCGCACGCGGACAGGGGAACACTGAAGCTTTCTTT. This encodes CASSARGQGNTEAFF.

The gene calls are TRBV20-1 and TRBJ2-5; D is uncertain. The V end was cut by 2 bases, the J end by 9 bases, with 10 bases between. CDR1 is DFQATT and CDR2 is SNEGSKA in the germline V gene (reference sequence). The CDR3 contains 11 residues. CDR3 bases: TGCAGTGCTAGAACACAAAAGCCCCAGTACTTC. Its translation: CSARTQKPQYF.

This clonotype was seen just once. Sequence at one end of the junction differs from germline and may be a read error. This chain's CDR3 is CASSSGRTPGGYSF. Here the CDR3 DNA reads TGTGCCAGCAGCTCAGGACGCACCCCAGGGGGCTATTCCTTC. The chain is built from TRBV7-2 and TRBJ1-2; 8 positions agree with TRBD1. This CDR3 contains 14 residues. Germline V CDR1 and CDR2: SGHTA, FQGNSA.

For this clonotype: Because the CDR3 is missing its conserved closing phenylalanine or tryptophan, this is likely a read error. This sequence joins TRBV7-2 and TRBJ2-7; 7 bases are shared with TRBD1. Germline V gene lookup returns CDR1 SGHTA and CDR2 FQGNSA. The CDR3 extends over 15 amino acids. V lost 6 bases and J lost 0; bases outside the gene matches: 8. CDR3 coding DNA: TGTGCCAGCAGACCTGGGACAGCTCCCTCCTACGAGCAGTACCTT. Its protein product is CASRPGTAPSYEQYL.

Concerning this clonotype: Since no conserved phenylalanine or tryptophan closes the CDR3, a read error is the likely cause. The V gene is TRBV7-4, the J gene TRBJ2-5; a possible D gene is TRBD2 (5 bases). Germline V gives CDR1 SGHVT, CDR2 SQSDAQ. With 5 bases removed from V and 7 bases from J, the gap between germline ends came to 11 bases. The CDR3 runs to 12 residues. CDR3 residues: CASSRTEGTQYC. The CDR3 DNA reads as TGTGCCAGCAGCCGGACTGAAGGGACCCAGTACTGC.

This clonotype was seen at least ten times. The chain is built from TRBV5-6 and TRBJ2-2; weak D call: TRBD1 (5 bases). CDR1 is SGHDT, CDR2 YYEEEE, per germline. V was cut by 4 bases and J by 6 bases, with 10 bases left in between. There are 13 residues in the CDR3. The CDR3 is CASSPGFPGELFF. In nucleotides, the CDR3 is TGTGCCAGCAGCCCAGGGTTTCCCGGGGAGCTGTTTTTT. The whole variable domain, filled in from reference TRBV5-6 and TRBJ2-2, reads DAGVTQSPTHLIKTRGQQVTLRCSPKSGHDTVSWYQQALGQGPQFIFQYYEEEERQRGNFPDRFSGHQFPNYSSELNVNALLLGDSALYLCASSPGFPGELFFGEGSRLTVL.

The J gene is TRBJ2-7, the V gene TRBV4-3; 7 bases line up with TRBD1. CDR3 size: 16 residues. Germline CDR1 and CDR2: LGHNA and YSLEER. The J segment lost 4 bases and the V segment lost 2 bases, leaving 11 bases of the junction unmatched. CDR3 loop: CASSQFLQGDRYEQYF. CDR3 bases: TGCGCCAGCAGCCAATTCTTGCAGGGGGATAGATACGAGCAGTACTTC.

CDR3 in amino acids: CASSAQGGGTTAFF. CDR3 nucleotides: TGTGCCAGCAGCGCGCAGGGGGGGGGGACTACAGCTTTCTTT. The chain couples TRBV7-9 to TRBJ1-1; 7 bases map to TRBD1. The germline gives CDR1 SEHNR, CDR2 FQNEAQ (reference sequence). The V gene end was trimmed by 5 bases and the J gene end by 10 bases; junction bases not matched to a gene: 13. This CDR3 region has 14 residues.

This sequence joins TRBV7-2 and TRBJ2-1, with 9 bases fitting TRBD1. Germline trimming cut 6 bases from V and 12 bases from J; bases unmatched to any gene: 12. Germline lookup yields CDR1 SGHTA and CDR2 FQGNSA. The CDR3 extends over 14 amino acids. The CDR3 is CASRAGQGRDAQFF. DNA for the CDR3: TGTGCCAGCAGGGCCGGACAGGGGAGGGATGCGCAGTTCTTC.

This clonotype was observed many times. The chain joins TRBV5-6 to TRBJ2-7; unclear D gene. The V gene lost 0 bases and the J gene lost 3 bases, with 13 bases spanning the gap. The CDR3 totals 15 residues. Germline lookup yields CDR1 SGHDT and CDR2 YYEEEE. This CDR3 reads CASSLVMGSSYEQYF. The DNA for the CDR3 is TGTGCCAGCAGCTTGGTAATGGGCAGCAGCTACGAGCAGTACTTC.

To note about this clonotype: A clone one base away is much larger, so this may be a read error. The chain employs TRBV7-9 and TRBJ1-3; D may be TRBD1 (5 bases). This CDR3 is built from 18 residues. Trimming stripped 3 bases from V and 7 bases from J, with 25 bases between. Germline CDR1 and CDR2: SEHNR and FQNEAQ (reference sequence). The CDR3 region is CASSLSSGVRPWGNTIYF. CDR3 DNA: TGTGCCAGCAGCTTGTCCTCCGGTGTTCGGCCCTGGGGGAACACCATATATTTT.

As concerns this clonotype: This likely comes from a read error, as the CDR3 has no conserved phenylalanine or tryptophan at its end. Because the CDR3's place on the DNA is in doubt, the DNA is left out and the CDR3 is given as listed by TCRdb. The genes are TRBV7-3 and TRBJ1-2. The V gene's germline CDR1 is SGHTA and CDR2 FQGTGA. Counting both end residues, the CDR3 totals 13 amino acids. The chain's CDR3 is CASRTKGNCGYIL.

This chain uses TRBV7-9 with TRBJ2-5; D perhaps matches TRBD2 (6 bases). This CDR3 comprises 17 residues. Germline CDR1 SEHNR, CDR2 FQNEAQ (reference sequence). The V gene lost 3 bases and the J gene lost 3 bases, with 20 bases spanning the gap. CDR3 sequence reads: CASSFAPLGRGKETQYF. The CDR3 DNA sequence: TGTGCCAGCAGCTTTGCGCCGCTTGGGCGGGGTAAAGAGACCCAGTACTTC.

As for this clonotype: This may be a read error, as it is one base from a much larger clone. The chain carries TRBV6-2 or TRBV6-3 and TRBJ1-6; unclear D gene. V was clipped by 0 bases and J by 0 bases, with 12 bases between them. The CDR3 loop spans 18 amino acids. CDR1 MNHEY and CDR2 SVGEGT come from the germline V gene. This CDR3 reads CASSYSAGKSSYNSPLHF. The CDR3 DNA reads as TGTGCCAGCAGTTACTCGGCCGGAAAAAGCTCCTATAATTCACCCCTCCACTTT.